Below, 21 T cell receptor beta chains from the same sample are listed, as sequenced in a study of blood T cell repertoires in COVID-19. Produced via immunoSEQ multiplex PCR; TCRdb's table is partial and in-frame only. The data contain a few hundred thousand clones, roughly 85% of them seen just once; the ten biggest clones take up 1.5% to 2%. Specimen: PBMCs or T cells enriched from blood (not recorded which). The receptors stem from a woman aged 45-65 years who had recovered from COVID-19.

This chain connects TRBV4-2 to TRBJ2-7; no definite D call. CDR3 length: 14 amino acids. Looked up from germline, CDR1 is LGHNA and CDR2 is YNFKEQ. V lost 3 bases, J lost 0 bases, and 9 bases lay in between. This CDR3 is CASSHDTSSYEQYF. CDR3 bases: TGTGCCAGCAGCCACGATACTTCCTCCTACGAGCAGTACTTC.

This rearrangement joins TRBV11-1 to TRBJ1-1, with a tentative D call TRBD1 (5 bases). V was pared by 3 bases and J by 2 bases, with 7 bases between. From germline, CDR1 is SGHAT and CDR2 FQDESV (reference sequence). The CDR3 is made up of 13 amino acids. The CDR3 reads CASSFDRNTEAFF. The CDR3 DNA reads TGTGCCAGCAGCTTCGACAGAAACACTGAAGCTTTCTTT.

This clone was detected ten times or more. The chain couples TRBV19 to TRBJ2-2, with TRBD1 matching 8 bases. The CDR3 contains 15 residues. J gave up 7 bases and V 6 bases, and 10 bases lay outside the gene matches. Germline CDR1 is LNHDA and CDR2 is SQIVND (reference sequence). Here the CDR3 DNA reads TGTGCCAGTAGCCCAAGGACAGGGTTTGGCGGGGAGCTGTTTTTT. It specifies CASSPRTGFGGELFF.

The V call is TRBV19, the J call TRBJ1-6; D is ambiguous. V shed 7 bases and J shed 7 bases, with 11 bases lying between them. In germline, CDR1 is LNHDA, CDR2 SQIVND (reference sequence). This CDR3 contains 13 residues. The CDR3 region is CASTFGWNSPLHF. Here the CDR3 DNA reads TGTGCCAGTACTTTCGGGTGGAATTCACCCCTCCACTTT.

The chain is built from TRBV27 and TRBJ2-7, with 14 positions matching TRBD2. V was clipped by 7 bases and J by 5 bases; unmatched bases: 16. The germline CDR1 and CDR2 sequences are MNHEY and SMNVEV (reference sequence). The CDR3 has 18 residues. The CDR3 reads CASTPTGTSGSFLHEQYF. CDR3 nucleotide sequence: TGTGCCAGCACCCCTACCGGGACTAGCGGGAGCTTCCTCCACGAGCAGTACTTC.

The CDR3 DNA sequence: TGTGCCAGCAGCTTAGGTTACGAGGGGGTGACCCAGTACTTC. Translation gives CASSLGYEGVTQYF. The V gene is TRBV7-2, the J gene TRBJ2-5; D possibly corresponds to TRBD1 (6 bases). CDR1 and CDR2 (germline): SGHTA, FQGNSA. This CDR3 spans 14 amino acids. The V and J ends lost 1 base and 7 bases respectively, with 13 bases between them.

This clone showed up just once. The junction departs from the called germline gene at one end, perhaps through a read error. The CDR3 DNA reads TGTGCTAGCAGCCGGACTAGCGGGACCGACAATGAGCAGTTCTTC. Protein: CASSRTSGTDNEQFF. The gene calls are TRBV7-7 and TRBJ2-1; 12 bases match TRBD2. The CDR3 spans 15 residues. Germline CDR1 and CDR2: SSHAT and FNYEAQ (reference sequence).

Here the CDR3 reads CASSPQPGYTEAFF. In DNA form, the CDR3 reads TGTGCCAGCAGTCCTCAACCGGGGTACACTGAAGCTTTCTTT. This chain connects TRBV27 to TRBJ1-1; D gene uncertain. From germline, CDR1 is MNHEY and CDR2 SMNVEV (reference sequence). The V end was cut by 5 bases, the J end by 3 bases, with 13 bases between. CDR3 length: 14 amino acids.

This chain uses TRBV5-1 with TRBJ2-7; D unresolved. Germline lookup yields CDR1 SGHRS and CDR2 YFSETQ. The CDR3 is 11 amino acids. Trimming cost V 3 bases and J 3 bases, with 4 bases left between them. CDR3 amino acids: CASSSHYEQYF. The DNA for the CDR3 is TGCGCCAGCAGCTCCCACTACGAGCAGTACTTC.

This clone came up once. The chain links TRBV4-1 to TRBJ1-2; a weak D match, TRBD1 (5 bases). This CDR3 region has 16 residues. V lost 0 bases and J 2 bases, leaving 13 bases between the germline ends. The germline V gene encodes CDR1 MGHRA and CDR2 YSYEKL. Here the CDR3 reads CASSQDSQGYNYGYTF. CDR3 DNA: TGCGCCAGCAGCCAAGATAGCCAGGGATACAACTATGGCTACACCTTC.

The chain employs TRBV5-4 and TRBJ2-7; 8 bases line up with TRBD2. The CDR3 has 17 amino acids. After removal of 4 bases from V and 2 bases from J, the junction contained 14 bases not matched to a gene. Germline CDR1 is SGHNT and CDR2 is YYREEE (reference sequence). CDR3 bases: TGTGCCAGCAGCCCGGGGGGTGCGGGAGGCCACCCCTACGAGCAGTACTTC. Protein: CASSPGGAGGHPYEQYF.

CDR3 sequence reads: CASSQGRGLERSYEQYF. The DNA for the CDR3 is TGCGCCAGCAGCCAGGGGAGAGGACTGGAACGCTCCTACGAGCAGTACTTC. The chain uses TRBV4-1 and TRBJ2-7; perhaps TRBD2 as D (5 bases). In germline, CDR1 is MGHRA, CDR2 YSYEKL. This CDR3 is built from 17 residues. Trimming removed 3 bases at V and 0 bases at J, with 18 bases between.

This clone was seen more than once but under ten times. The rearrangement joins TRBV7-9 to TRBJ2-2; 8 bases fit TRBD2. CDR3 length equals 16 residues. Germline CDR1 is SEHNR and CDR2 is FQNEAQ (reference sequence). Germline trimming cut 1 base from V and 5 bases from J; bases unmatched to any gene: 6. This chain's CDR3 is CASSLGGGLVTGELFF. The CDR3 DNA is TGTGCCAGCAGCTTAGGAGGGGGACTAGTAACCGGGGAGCTGTTTTTT.

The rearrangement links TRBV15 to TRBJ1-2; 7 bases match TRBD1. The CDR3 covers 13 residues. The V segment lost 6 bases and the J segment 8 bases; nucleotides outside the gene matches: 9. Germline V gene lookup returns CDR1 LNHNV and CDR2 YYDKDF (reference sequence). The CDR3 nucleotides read TGTGCCACCAGTACAGGGGACGCGAGCGGCTACACCTTC. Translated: CATSTGDASGYTF.

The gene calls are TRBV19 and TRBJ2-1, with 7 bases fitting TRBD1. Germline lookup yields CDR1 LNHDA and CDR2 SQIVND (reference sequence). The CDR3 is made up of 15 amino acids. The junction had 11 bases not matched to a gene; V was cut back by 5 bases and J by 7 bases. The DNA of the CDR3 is TGTGCCAGTAGTTCCCGACAGGGTATGAGGAATGAGCAGTTCTTC. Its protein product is CASSSRQGMRNEQFF. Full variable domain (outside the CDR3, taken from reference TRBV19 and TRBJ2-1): DGGITQSPKYLFRKEGQNVTLSCEQNLNHDAMYWYRQDPGQGLRLIYYSQIVNDFQKGDIAEGYSVSREKKESFPLTVTSAQKNPTAFYLCASSSRQGMRNEQFFGPGTRLTVL.

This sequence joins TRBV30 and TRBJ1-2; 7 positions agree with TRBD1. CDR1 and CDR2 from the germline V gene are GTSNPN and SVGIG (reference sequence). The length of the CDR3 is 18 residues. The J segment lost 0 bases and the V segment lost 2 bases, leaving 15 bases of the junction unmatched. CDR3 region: CAWSLRMTGTAANYGYTF. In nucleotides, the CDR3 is TGTGCCTGGAGTCTTAGGATGACCGGGACAGCAGCTAACTATGGCTACACCTTC.

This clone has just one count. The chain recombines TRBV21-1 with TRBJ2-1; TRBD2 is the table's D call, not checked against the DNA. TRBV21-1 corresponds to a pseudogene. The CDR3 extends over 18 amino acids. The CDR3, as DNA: TGTGCCAGCAGAAAAACCGAGAGTCCAGGGACTGGGGGCAATGAGCAGTTCTTC. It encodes CASRKTESPGTGGNEQFF.

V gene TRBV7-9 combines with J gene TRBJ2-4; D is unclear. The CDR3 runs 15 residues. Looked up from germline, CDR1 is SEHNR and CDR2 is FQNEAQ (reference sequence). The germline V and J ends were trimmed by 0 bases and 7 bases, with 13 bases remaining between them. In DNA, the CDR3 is TGTGCCAGCAGCTTAGCTGGAGTTGGTCAGAACATTCAGTACTTC. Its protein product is CASSLAGVGQNIQYF.

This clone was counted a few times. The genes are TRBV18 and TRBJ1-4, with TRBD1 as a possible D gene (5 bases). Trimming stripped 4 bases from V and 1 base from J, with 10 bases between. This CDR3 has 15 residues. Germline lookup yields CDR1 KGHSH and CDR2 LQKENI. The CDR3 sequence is CASSLQTVTNEKLFF. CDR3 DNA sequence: TGTGCCAGCTCACTTCAGACAGTAACTAATGAAAAACTGTTTTTT. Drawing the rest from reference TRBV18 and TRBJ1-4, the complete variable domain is NAGVMQNPRHLVRRRGQEARLRCSPMKGHSHVYWYRQLPEEGLKFMVYLQKENIIDESGMPKERFSAEFPKEGPSILRIQQVVRGDSAAYFCASSLQTVTNEKLFFGSGTQLSVL.

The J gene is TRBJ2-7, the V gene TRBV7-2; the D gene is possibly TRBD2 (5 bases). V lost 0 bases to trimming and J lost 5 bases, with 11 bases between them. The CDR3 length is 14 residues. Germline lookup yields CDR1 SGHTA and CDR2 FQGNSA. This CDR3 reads CASSLAWTPDEQYF. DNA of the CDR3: TGTGCCAGCAGCTTAGCATGGACTCCGGACGAGCAGTACTTC.

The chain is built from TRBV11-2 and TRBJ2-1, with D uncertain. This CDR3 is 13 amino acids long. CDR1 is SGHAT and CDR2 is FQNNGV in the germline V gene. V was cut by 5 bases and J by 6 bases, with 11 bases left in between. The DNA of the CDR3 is TGTGCCAGCAGCCAAAGAGCTCGCAATGAGCAGTTCTTC. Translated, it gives CASSQRARNEQFF.